This T cell receptor beta chain appears in the sequencing data of a study of T cells after posttransplantation cyclophosphamide. Busulfan-fludarabine conditioning, marrow transplant, and cyclophosphamide on days +3 and +4 were administered. This clone was counted ten times or more. This CDR3 region has 15 residues. The V segment lost 6 bases and the J segment 7 bases; nucleotides outside the gene matches: 9. Germline loops: CDR1 SGHAT, CDR2 FQNNGV. Some clones are missing from TCRdb's copy, which holds only in-frame ones; the method was immunoSEQ multiplex PCR. The sample includes about 25,000 clones, none of them occurring once.

The receptor was derived from a male patient younger than 30 who received an allogeneic stem cell transplant from a related donor, was CMV-positive, and had no GVHD. Some T cells may have come from the graft donor. The chain couples TRBV11-2 to TRBJ1-4, with TRBD1 matching 9 bases. The material sequenced was PBMCs, taken after allogeneic stem cell transplant with posttransplant cyclophosphamide. The CDR3 DNA sequence: TGTGCCAGCAGGTTAACCGGGACAGGGTTTGAAAAACTGTTTTTT. Encoded protein: CASRLTGTGFEKLFF.